Below, 9 T cell receptor beta chains from the same sample are listed, as sequenced in a study of naive and memory T cell subsets. The beta constant-region primer was an equimolar mix of two oligonucleotides covering TRBC1 and TRBC2. The ligated cDNA underwent four PCR rounds using SP2 and nested alpha and beta constant-region primers. In TCRdb, the UMI-ligation and nested PCR reads were re-called with MiXCR into one record per CDR3 protein. The table records 95,000 to 150,000 distinct CDR3 sequences, about 36% of them present only once. Sequencing input: central memory CD4+ T cells from blood. These receptors were taken from a human donor in good health.

The rearrangement links TRBV7-2 to TRBJ2-4, with TRBD1 matching over 9 bases. This CDR3 is 17 amino acids long. V was pared by 2 bases and J by 4 bases, with 9 bases of the junction left unmatched. Germline lookup yields CDR1 SGHTA and CDR2 FQGNSA. As DNA, the CDR3 is TGTGCCAGCAGCTTAACTAACGGGGGACAGGGAAAAAACATTCAGTACTTC. Encoded protein: CASSLTNGGQGKNIQYF.

The chain links TRBV30 to TRBJ2-7; D is possibly TRBD1 (5 bases). Per germline, CDR1 GTSNPN and CDR2 SVGIG (reference sequence). The CDR3 loop spans 11 amino acids. Trimming cost V 1 base and J 4 bases, with 5 bases left between them. The CDR3 sequence: CAWSDRYEQYF. The CDR3 region has the DNA TGTGCCTGGAGTGACAGGTACGAGCAGTACTTC.

The chain employs TRBV11-2 and TRBJ2-7; D is unclear. Trimming removed 0 bases at V and 0 bases at J, with 9 bases between. Germline V gene data show CDR1 as SGHAT and CDR2 as FQNNGV. The CDR3 extends over 15 amino acids. CDR3 residues: CASSLDVASSYEQYF. CDR3 in DNA: TGTGCCAGCAGCTTAGATGTCGCTAGCTCCTACGAGCAGTACTTC.

The genes are TRBV4-2 and TRBJ1-4; 8 bases match TRBD1. Germline V gene lookup returns CDR1 LGHNA and CDR2 YNFKEQ. CDR3 length: 17 amino acids. Trimming at V came to 3 bases and at J to 3 bases, leaving 9 bases not matched to a gene. CDR3 sequence (DNA): TGTGCCAGCAGCCACTCCAGGGGGCAGGGGGCTAATGAAAAACTGTTTTTT. It specifies CASSHSRGQGANEKLFF.

This chain's CDR3 is CASSLGTMIYNEQFF. CDR3 sequence (DNA): TGTGCCAGCAGTTTGGGAACTATGATCTACAATGAGCAGTTCTTC. This chain connects TRBV12-3 or TRBV12-4 to TRBJ2-1; D remains unclear. The CDR3 contains 15 residues. V lost 3 bases to trimming and J lost 3 bases, with 12 bases between them.

The chain carries TRBV5-4 and TRBJ2-2; D may be TRBD1 (6 bases). V lost 2 bases and J lost 2, with 10 bases in between. The germline CDR1 and CDR2 sequences are SGHNT and YYREEE (reference sequence). This CDR3 spans 15 amino acids. The CDR3: CASSFRQANTGELFF. The CDR3 DNA follows: TGTGCCAGCAGCTTCAGACAGGCCAACACCGGGGAGCTGTTTTTT. Together with reference TRBV5-4 and TRBJ2-2, the CDR3 gives the full variable domain: ETGVTQSPTHLIKTRGQQVTLRCSSQSGHNTVSWYQQALGQGPQFIFQYYREEENGRGNFPPRFSGLQFPNYSSELNVNALELDDSALYLCASSFRQANTGELFFGEGSRLTVL.

This sequence joins TRBV2 and TRBJ1-2; D unresolved. CDR3 length: 14 amino acids. CDR1 and CDR2 (germline): SNHLY, FYNNEI. The germline V and J ends were trimmed by 7 bases and 2 bases, with 14 bases remaining between them. The CDR3 sequence: CASIRSSSNYGYTF. The CDR3, as DNA: TGTGCCAGCATAAGATCATCCTCAAACTATGGCTACACCTTC.

V gene TRBV7-9 combines with J gene TRBJ2-3, with 7 bases aligning to TRBD2. Per germline, CDR1 SEHNR and CDR2 FQNEAQ (reference sequence). V was clipped by 4 bases and J by 3 bases; unmatched bases: 13. This CDR3 comprises 17 residues. CDR3 amino acids: CASSYNLGGGRTDTQYF. Written as DNA, the CDR3 is TGTGCCAGCAGCTACAATTTAGGTGGCGGGAGAACAGATACGCAGTATTTT. Based on the CDR3 plus reference TRBV7-9 and TRBJ2-3, the full variable domain is DTGVSQNPRHKITKRGQNVTFRCDPISEHNRLYWYRQTLGQGPEFLTYFQNEAQLEKSRLLSDRFSAERPKGSFSTLEIQRTEQGDSAMYLCASSYNLGGGRTDTQYFGPGTRLTVL.

In this sample, this clonotype turned up once. The rearrangement joins TRBV5-1 to TRBJ1-1, with D tentatively TRBD1 (6 bases). There are 14 residues in the CDR3. Deletions cut 5 bases from V and 3 bases from J, with 14 bases between. Germline V gene sequence: CDR1 SGHRS, CDR2 YFSETQ. The chain's CDR3 is CASSPGVGYTEAFF. The CDR3 nucleotides read TGCGCCAGCAGTCCAGGGGTAGGGTACACTGAAGCTTTCTTT. Together with reference TRBV5-1 and TRBJ1-1, the CDR3 gives the full variable domain: KAGVTQTPRYLIKTRGQQVTLSCSPISGHRSVSWYQQTPGQGLQFLFEYFSETQRNKGNFPGRFSGRQFSNSRSEMNVSTLELGDSALYLCASSPGVGYTEAFFGQGTRLTVV.